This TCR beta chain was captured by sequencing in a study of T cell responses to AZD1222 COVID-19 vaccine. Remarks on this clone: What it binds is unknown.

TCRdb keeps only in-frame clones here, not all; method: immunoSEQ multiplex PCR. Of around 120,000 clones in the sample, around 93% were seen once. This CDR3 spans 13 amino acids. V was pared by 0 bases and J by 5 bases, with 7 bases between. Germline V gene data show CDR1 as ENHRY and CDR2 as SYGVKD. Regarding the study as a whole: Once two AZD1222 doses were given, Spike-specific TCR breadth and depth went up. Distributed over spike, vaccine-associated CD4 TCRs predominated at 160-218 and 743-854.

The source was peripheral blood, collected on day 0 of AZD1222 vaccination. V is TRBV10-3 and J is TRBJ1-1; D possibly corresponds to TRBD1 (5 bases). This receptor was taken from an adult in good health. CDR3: CAISESQGTEAFF. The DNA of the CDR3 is TGTGCCATCAGTGAGTCGCAGGGAACTGAAGCTTTCTTT.